Sequencing of this T cell receptor (beta chain) was carried out in a study of blood T cell repertoires in COVID-19. Study-wide context: Samples taken during acute and convalescent COVID-19 were collected in the United States, Italy and Spain. In each case, the material was cDNA or gDNA derived from T cells, B-cell-depleted T cells, or PBMCs.

This table comes from immunoSEQ multiplex PCR, and its TCRdb copy is limited to in-frame clones, with some not included. The sample lists over 150,000 clones; approximately 90% were seen once. The CDR3 consists of 16 residues. Germline V gene sequence: CDR1 LNHDA, CDR2 SQIVND (reference sequence). Deletions cut 7 bases from V and 3 bases from J, with 18 bases between. This sequence was found in a woman aged 70 to 79 with COVID-19, enrolled during active disease. The sequenced sample consisted of peripheral blood. This chain joins TRBV19 and TRBJ1-4; D remains unclear. The CDR3 DNA is TGTGCCAGTAACCCTTCCCCGCGGGCCTCTAATGAAAAACTGTTTTTT. Its translation: CASNPSPRASNEKLFF.